One sample yielded the 5 T cell receptor beta chains listed below, sequenced in a study of human T cells and chemical hapten exposure. TCRdb re-derived calls from the RACE reads in MiXCR, one entry per CDR3 protein. The table shows approximately 110,000 distinct CDR3 sequences, with nearly 35% occurring only once. The sample's time point: patch test 3, about 24 weeks after DPC sensitization. As to treatment: therapeutic diphenylcyclopropenone sensitization with weekly scalp DPC. The source was whole blood, collected in connection with sensitization to the hapten diphenylcyclopropenone (DPC). Receptors were obtained from a man in his forties or fifties with alopecia areata. Some clones in this sample may be carry-over from other donors' samples.

This clonotype was counted a few times. The chain couples TRBV10-1 to TRBJ2-3, with TRBD2 matching over 8 bases. The CDR3 covers 15 residues. After removal of 6 bases from V and 2 bases from J, the junction contained 7 bases not matched to a gene. Germline V gene sequence: CDR1 WNHNN, CDR2 SYGVQD (reference sequence). As DNA, the CDR3 is TGCGCCAGCAGCTTAGCGGGATATCTCACAGATACGCAGTATTTT. This translates into CASSLAGYLTDTQYF.

The CDR3 DNA sequence: TGTGCCAGCAGGGGGACGGAAGAGACCCAGTACTTC. Translating gives CASRGTEETQYF. The chain carries TRBV28 and TRBJ2-5, with D possibly being TRBD1 or TRBD2 (5 bases each). V dropped 6 bases and J dropped 3 bases, with 8 bases sitting between them. The CDR3 is 12 residues long. Germline V gene data show CDR1 as MDHEN and CDR2 as SYDVKM.

The chain recombines TRBV15 with TRBJ2-3, with D possibly TRBD1 on 7 matching bases. Trimming took off 7 bases at V and 1 base at J, with 15 bases between the two ends. The germline gives CDR1 LNHNV, CDR2 YYDKDF (reference sequence). This CDR3 comprises 15 residues. DNA of the CDR3: TGTGCCACCATAGAGGGGGCTAGCGGCACAGATACGCAGTATTTT. Translated, it gives CATIEGASGTDTQYF.

The rearrangement joins TRBV6-2 or TRBV6-3 to TRBJ2-1; 7 nucleotides agree with TRBD1. The V and J ends lost 4 bases and 3 bases, in that order; junction bases with no gene match: 6. Germline CDR1 reads MNHEY; CDR2 reads SVGEGT. This CDR3 spans 15 amino acids. The CDR3, as DNA: TGTGCCAGCAGTTTCCTTGGGACAGACTACAATGAGCAGTTCTTC. As protein: CASSFLGTDYNEQFF.

V and J are TRBV12-3 or TRBV12-4 and TRBJ1-6; possible D gene TRBD1, 6 bases. This CDR3 has 17 residues. With 1 base removed from V and 0 bases from J, the gap between germline ends came to 10 bases. The chain's CDR3 is CASSLGQGSSYNSPLHF. CDR3 coding DNA: TGTGCCAGCAGTTTAGGTCAGGGGAGCTCCTATAATTCACCCCTCCACTTT.